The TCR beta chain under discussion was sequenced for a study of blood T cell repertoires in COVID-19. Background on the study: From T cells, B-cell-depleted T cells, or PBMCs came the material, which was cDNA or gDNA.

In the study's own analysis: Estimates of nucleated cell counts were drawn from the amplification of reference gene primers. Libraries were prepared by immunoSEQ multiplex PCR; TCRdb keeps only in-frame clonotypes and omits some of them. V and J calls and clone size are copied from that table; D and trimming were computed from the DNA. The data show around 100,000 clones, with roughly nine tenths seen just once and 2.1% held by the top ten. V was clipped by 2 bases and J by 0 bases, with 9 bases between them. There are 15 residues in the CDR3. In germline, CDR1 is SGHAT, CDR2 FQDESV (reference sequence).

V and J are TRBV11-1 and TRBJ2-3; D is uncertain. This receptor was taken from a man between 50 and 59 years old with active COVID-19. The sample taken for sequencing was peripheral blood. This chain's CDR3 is CASSLNSGSTDTQYF. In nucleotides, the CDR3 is TGTGCCAGCAGCTTAAACTCCGGGAGCACAGATACGCAGTATTTT.